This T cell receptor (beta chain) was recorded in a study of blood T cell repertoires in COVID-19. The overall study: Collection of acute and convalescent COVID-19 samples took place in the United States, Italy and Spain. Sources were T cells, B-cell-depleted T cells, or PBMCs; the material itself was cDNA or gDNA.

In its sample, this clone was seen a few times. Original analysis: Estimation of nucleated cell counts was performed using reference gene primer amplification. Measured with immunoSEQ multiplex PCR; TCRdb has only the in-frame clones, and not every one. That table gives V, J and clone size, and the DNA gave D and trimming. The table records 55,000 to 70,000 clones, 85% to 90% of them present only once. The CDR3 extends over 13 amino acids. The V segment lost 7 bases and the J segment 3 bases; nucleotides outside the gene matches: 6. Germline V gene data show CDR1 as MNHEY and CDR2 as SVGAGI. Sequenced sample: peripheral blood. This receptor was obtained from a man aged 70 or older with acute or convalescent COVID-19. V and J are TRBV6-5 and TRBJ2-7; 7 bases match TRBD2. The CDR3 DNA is TGTGCCAGCACTCTAGGACTAGACTACGAGCAGTACTTC. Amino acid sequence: CASTLGLDYEQYF.